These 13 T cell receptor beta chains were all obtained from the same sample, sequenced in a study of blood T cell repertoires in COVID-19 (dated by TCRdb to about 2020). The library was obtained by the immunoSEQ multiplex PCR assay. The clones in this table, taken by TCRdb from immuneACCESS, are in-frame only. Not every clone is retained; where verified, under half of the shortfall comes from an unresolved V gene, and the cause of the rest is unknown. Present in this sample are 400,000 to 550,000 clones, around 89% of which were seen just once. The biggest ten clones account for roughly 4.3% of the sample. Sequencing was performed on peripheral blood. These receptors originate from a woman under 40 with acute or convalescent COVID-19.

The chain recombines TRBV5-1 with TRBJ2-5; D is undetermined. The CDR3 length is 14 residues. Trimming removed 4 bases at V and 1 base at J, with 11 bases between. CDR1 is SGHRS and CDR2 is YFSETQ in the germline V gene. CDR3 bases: TGCGCCAGCAGCCCCCCTAGATTCCAAGAGACCCAGTACTTC. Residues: CASSPPRFQETQYF.

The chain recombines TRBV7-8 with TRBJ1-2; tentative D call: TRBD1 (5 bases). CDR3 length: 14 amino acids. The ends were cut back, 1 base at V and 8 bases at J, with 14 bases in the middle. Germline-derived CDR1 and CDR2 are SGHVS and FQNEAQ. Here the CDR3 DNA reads TGTGCCAGCAGCTTAGTCGCAGGTCAGGGCGGCTACACCTTC. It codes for CASSLVAGQGGYTF.

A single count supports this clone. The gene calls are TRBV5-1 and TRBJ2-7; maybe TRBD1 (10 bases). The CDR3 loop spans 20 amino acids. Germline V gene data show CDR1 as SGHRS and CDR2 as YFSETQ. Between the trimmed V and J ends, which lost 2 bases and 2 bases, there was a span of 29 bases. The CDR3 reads CASSFRQGANLAGLTYEQYF. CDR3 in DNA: TGCGCCAGCAGCTTCCGACAGGGGGCCAATCTAGCGGGGCTAACCTACGAGCAGTACTTC.

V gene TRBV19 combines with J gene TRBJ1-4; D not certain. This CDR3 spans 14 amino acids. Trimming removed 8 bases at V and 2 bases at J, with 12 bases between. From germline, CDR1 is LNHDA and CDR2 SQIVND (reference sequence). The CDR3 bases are TGTGCCAGTTCCTTCGGGAGGACTAATGAAAAACTGTTTTTT. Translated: CASSFGRTNEKLFF.

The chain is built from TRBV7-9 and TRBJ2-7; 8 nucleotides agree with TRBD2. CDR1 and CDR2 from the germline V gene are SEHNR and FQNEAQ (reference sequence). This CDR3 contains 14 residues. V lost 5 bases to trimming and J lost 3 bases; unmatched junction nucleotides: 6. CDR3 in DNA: TGTGCCAGCAGCCAGCGGGGGAAAAACTACGAGCAGTACTTC. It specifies CASSQRGKNYEQYF.

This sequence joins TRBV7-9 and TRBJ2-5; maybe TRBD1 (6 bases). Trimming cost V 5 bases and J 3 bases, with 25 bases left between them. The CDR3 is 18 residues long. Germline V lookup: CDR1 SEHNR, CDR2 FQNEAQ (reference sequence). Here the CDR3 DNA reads TGTGCCAGCAGCGCCACCCGGGACATCGGGCGAGGTGAAGAGACCCAGTACTTC. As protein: CASSATRDIGRGEETQYF.

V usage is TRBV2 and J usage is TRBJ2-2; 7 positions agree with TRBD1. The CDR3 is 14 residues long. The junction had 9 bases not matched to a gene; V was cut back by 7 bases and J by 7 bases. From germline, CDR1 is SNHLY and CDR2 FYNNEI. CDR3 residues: CASKGGRMVGELFF. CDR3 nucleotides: TGTGCCAGCAAAGGGGGCAGAATGGTCGGGGAGCTGTTTTTT.

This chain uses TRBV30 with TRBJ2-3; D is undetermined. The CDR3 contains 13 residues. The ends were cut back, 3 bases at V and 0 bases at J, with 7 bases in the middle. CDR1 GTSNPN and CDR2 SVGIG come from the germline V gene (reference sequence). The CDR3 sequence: CAWRGVSTDTQYF. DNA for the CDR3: TGTGCCTGGAGGGGCGTAAGCACAGATACGCAGTATTTT.

The CDR3 DNA reads TGTGCCAGCAGTTCTTCAGGGGTCGGAGGTGGCTACACCTTC. Its protein product is CASSSSGVGGGYTF. The chain uses TRBV28 and TRBJ1-2, with D perhaps matching TRBD1 (6 bases). This CDR3 comprises 14 residues. Trimming took 4 bases from V and 7 from J, leaving 16 bases between them. The germline gives CDR1 MDHEN, CDR2 SYDVKM.

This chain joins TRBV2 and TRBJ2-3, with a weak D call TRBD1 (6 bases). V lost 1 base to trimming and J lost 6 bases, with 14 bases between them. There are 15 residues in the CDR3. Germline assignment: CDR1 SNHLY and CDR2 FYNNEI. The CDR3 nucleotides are TGTGCCAGCAGTGAAGGCGGGCAGGGGATGGATACGCAGTATTTT. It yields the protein CASSEGGQGMDTQYF.

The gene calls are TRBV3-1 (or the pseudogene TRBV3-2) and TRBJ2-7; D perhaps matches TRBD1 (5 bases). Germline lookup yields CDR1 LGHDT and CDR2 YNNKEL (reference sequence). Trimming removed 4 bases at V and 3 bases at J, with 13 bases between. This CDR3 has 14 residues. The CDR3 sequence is CASSLKTVGYEQYF. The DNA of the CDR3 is TGTGCCAGCAGCCTCAAGACAGTGGGCTACGAGCAGTACTTC.

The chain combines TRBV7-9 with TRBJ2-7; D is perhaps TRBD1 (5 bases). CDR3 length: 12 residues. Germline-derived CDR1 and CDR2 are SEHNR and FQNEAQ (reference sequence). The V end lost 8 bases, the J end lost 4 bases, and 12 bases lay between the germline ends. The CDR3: CASGNKGYEQYF. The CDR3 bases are TGTGCCAGCGGGAATAAGGGGTACGAGCAGTACTTC.

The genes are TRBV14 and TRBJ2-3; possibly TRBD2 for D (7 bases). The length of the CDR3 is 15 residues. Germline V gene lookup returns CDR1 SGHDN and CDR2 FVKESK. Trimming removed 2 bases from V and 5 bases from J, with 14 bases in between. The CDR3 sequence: CASSQWGGPGDTQYF. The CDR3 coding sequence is TGTGCCAGCAGCCAATGGGGGGGCCCGGGAGATACGCAGTATTTT.